This T cell receptor beta chain was observed in a study of T-cell reconstitution after alpha-beta-depleted transplantation in children. This clonotype has a handful of counts. Its antigen is unknown. TCRbeta library construction was performed incorporating unique molecular identifiers. TCRdb re-called the PCR reads through MiXCR, storing one row per CDR3 protein. Of around 450,000 distinct CDR3 sequences listed, roughly 17% are singletons. Overall study findings and caveats: In some patients, recipient T cells and intrathymic progenitors surviving conditioning explained high day-60 diversity. Newly produced T cells mostly accounted for T-cell counts and diversity one year post-transplant. Alpha-beta T cells about two months after transplant reportedly derived from several hundred expanded graft clones.

Source: PBMCs, mostly from graft donor cells, taken 360 days after TCRalphabeta/CD19-depleted stem cell transplant. This TCR was recovered from a boy less than two years old who had a stem cell transplant for Wiskott-Aldrich syndrome, so the T cells may come from the graft donor.

In DNA, the CDR3 is TGTGCCAGCAGCCCTAGCGGGAGGGCCAACAATGAGCAGTTCTTC. It specifies CASSPSGRANNEQFF. The rearrangement joins TRBV7-9 to TRBJ2-1; 12 bases match TRBD2. Germline V gives CDR1 SEHNR, CDR2 FQNEAQ (reference sequence). This CDR3 region has 15 residues. After removal of 5 bases from V and 5 bases from J, the junction contained 4 bases not matched to a gene.